Each of the 15 T cell receptor beta chains below was sequenced from the same sample in a study of CD8 T cells in ankylosing spondylitis. TCRdb itself ran the 5' RACE reads through MiXCR, one entry per CDR3 protein. The sample includes approximately 350,000 distinct CDR3 sequences, around 20% seen only once; the top ten take under 15%. Sequenced input: blood, either unsorted or a sorted T cell fraction (not recorded which). All receptors come from a male donor with ankylosing spondylitis or in good health (not recorded which).

This clonotype was seen a handful of times. This chain connects TRBV6-5 to TRBJ2-3; D is perhaps TRBD1 or TRBD2 (5 bases each). V lost 0 bases to trimming and J lost 9 bases, with 28 bases between them. Germline loops: CDR1 MNHEY, CDR2 SVGAGI. This CDR3 comprises 19 residues. CDR3 residues: CASSYSRDRAIPTDITQYF. The CDR3 DNA sequence: TGTGCCAGCAGTTACTCCCGGGACCGCGCGATCCCCACAGATATAACGCAGTATTTT.

This clonotype has more than one count but fewer than ten. The chain is built from TRBV7-6 and TRBJ2-5; D possibly corresponds to TRBD1 (6 bases). The V end was cut by 3 bases, the J end by 4 bases, with 18 bases between. The germline CDR1 and CDR2 sequences are SGHVS and FNYEAQ. This CDR3 spans 16 amino acids. The CDR3 loop reads CASSFSVGAGGETQYF. DNA for the CDR3: TGTGCCAGCAGCTTTTCGGTGGGGGCTGGAGGAGAGACCCAGTACTTC.

This chain links TRBV11-2 with TRBJ2-3; 8 nucleotides align to TRBD2. The V gene end was trimmed by 7 bases and the J gene end by 2 bases; junction bases not matched to a gene: 11. CDR1 and CDR2 from the germline V gene are SGHAT and FQNNGV. The CDR3 covers 16 residues. In DNA form, the CDR3 reads TGTGCCAGCACCTTCGGGAGGGGGGGCTTCACAGATACGCAGTATTTT. Encoded protein: CASTFGRGGFTDTQYF.

In its sample, this clonotype was seen a few times. The chain carries TRBV13 and TRBJ2-1; 13 nucleotides agree with TRBD2. The V gene end was trimmed by 5 bases and the J gene end by 4 bases; junction bases not matched to a gene: 11. Germline lookup yields CDR1 PRHDT and CDR2 FYEKMQ (reference sequence). The CDR3 spans 18 residues. The CDR3 region has the DNA TGTGCCAGCAGCCCGGAGACTAGCGGGGGGCGGGGTTACAATGAGCAGTTCTTC. Protein product: CASSPETSGGRGYNEQFF. Full variable domain (remainder filled in from reference TRBV13 and TRBJ2-1): AAGVIQSPRHLIKEKRETATLKCYPIPRHDTVYWYQQGPGQDPQFLISFYEKMQSDKGSIPDRFSAQQFSDYHSELNMSSLELGDSALYFCASSPETSGGRGYNEQFFGPGTRLTVL.

This clonotype was counted between two and nine times. The chain has TRBV15 and TRBJ1-1; TRBD1 might be the D (5 bases). Trimming removed 0 bases at V and 4 bases at J, with 9 bases between. The CDR3 is made up of 14 amino acids. CDR1 is LNHNV and CDR2 is YYDKDF in the germline V gene (reference sequence). CDR3 in amino acids: CATSRDRGFTEAFF. In DNA, the CDR3 is TGTGCCACCAGCAGAGATCGGGGGTTCACTGAAGCTTTCTTT. Variable domain in full (rest from reference TRBV15 and TRBJ1-1): DAMVIQNPRYQVTQFGKPVTLSCSQTLNHNVMYWYQQKSSQAPKLLFHYYDKDFNNEADTPDNFQSRRPNTSFCFLDIRSPGLGDTAMYLCATSRDRGFTEAFFGQGTRLTVV.

The chain has TRBV12-3 or TRBV12-4 and TRBJ2-7; D may correspond to TRBD1 or TRBD2 (5 bases each). The CDR3 contains 14 residues. Trimming cost V 3 bases and J 5 bases, with 14 bases left between them. Here the CDR3 DNA reads TGTGCCAGCAGTTTTCAGGGAATCGGGAACGAGCAGTACTTC. This codes for CASSFQGIGNEQYF.

This chain connects TRBV12-3 or TRBV12-4 to TRBJ1-1; D possibly corresponds to TRBD1 (5 bases). Trimming pared 7 bases from V and 4 bases from J, leaving 16 bases between. CDR3 length equals 14 residues. The CDR3 loop is CASIPTGPLTEAFF. The CDR3 DNA sequence: TGTGCCAGCATTCCGACGGGGCCGCTCACTGAAGCTTTCTTT.

The chain links TRBV20-1 to TRBJ2-7; D is unclear. The germline V and J ends were trimmed by 7 bases and 0 bases, with 10 bases remaining between them. Per the germline V gene, CDR1 is DFQATT and CDR2 is SNEGSKA (reference sequence). The CDR3 loop spans 12 amino acids. CDR3 in DNA: TGCAGTGTGCCGGGCCTCTCCTACGAGCAGTACTTC. Residues: CSVPGLSYEQYF.

The chain couples TRBV7-8 to TRBJ2-7; 14 bases match TRBD2. With 5 bases clipped from V and 3 bases from J, the junction kept 6 bases outside the gene matches. The germline gives CDR1 SGHVS, CDR2 FQNEAQ. There are 16 residues in the CDR3. The DNA of the CDR3 is TGTGCCAGCAGCACGGGACTAGCGGGGGCCCTCTACGAGCAGTACTTC. Amino acids: CASSTGLAGALYEQYF.

The chain links TRBV27 to TRBJ2-7; possible D gene TRBD1, 6 bases. Germline V gives CDR1 MNHEY, CDR2 SMNVEV (reference sequence). CDR3 length: 14 residues. V was clipped by 5 bases and J by 4 bases, with 15 bases between them. This CDR3 reads CASSPGPQGYEQYF. The CDR3 bases are TGTGCCAGCAGTCCTGGCCCCCAGGGGTACGAGCAGTACTTC.

This clonotype was counted many times. This chain links TRBV12-3 or TRBV12-4 with TRBJ1-5, with 8 bases lining up with TRBD1. V lost 9 bases, J lost 3 bases, and 4 bases stayed unmatched. The length of the CDR3 is 13 residues. CDR3: CASTGGINQPQHF. CDR3 nucleotide sequence: TGTGCCAGTACAGGGGGAATCAATCAGCCCCAGCATTTT.

The gene calls are TRBV5-1 and TRBJ2-7, with D maybe TRBD1 (6 bases). Per the germline V gene, CDR1 is SGHRS and CDR2 is YFSETQ. CDR3 length: 15 amino acids. V was trimmed by 1 base and J by 3 bases, leaving 14 bases between them. The CDR3 here is CASSLWDTEGYEQYF. CDR3 DNA: TGCGCCAGCAGCTTGTGGGACACGGAAGGCTACGAGCAGTACTTC.

The J gene is TRBJ2-7, the V gene TRBV28, with a tentative D call TRBD1 (6 bases). The V and J ends lost 2 bases and 2 bases respectively, with 16 bases between them. The CDR3 loop spans 16 amino acids. Germline V CDR1 and CDR2: MDHEN, SYDVKM. CDR3 bases: TGTGCCAGCAGTTTAGGGCAGGGGCAGATTCCCTACGAGCAGTACTTC. Its protein is CASSLGQGQIPYEQYF.

This chain links TRBV12-3 or TRBV12-4 with TRBJ2-7; perhaps TRBD1 as D (6 bases). V was pared by 4 bases and J by 4 bases, with 11 bases between. The CDR3 runs 13 residues. Here the CDR3 reads CASSSEQGYEQYF. CDR3 nucleotides: TGTGCCAGCAGTTCCGAACAGGGTTACGAGCAGTACTTC.

The gene calls are TRBV29-1 and TRBJ2-7; D gene uncertain. The germline V gene has CDR1 SQVTM and CDR2 ANQGSEA. With 4 bases removed from V and 3 bases from J, the gap between germline ends came to 16 bases. The length of the CDR3 is 14 residues. In DNA, the CDR3 is TGCAGCGTTGCCTCACTGGATAGAGGCTACGAGCAGTACTTC. Residues: CSVASLDRGYEQYF.